The clone carrying this T cell receptor beta chain showed up many times. The data are from a study of T-cell reconstitution after alpha-beta-depleted transplantation in children. This CDR3 is 13 amino acids long. Germline loops: CDR1 SGHKS, CDR2 YYEKEE (reference sequence). V was clipped by 2 bases and J by 6 bases; unmatched bases: 0. Researchers prepared the TCRbeta library using unique molecular identifiers, the study reports. TCRdb recomputed calls from the PCR reads with MiXCR, one row per CDR3 protein. The data contain 200,000 to 250,000 distinct CDR3 sequences, approximately 12% of them seen just once; the ten biggest clones take up 2% to 3%.

The sample consisted of PBMCs from the stem cell graft donor, taken from the stem cell graft. This receptor was obtained from a human donor who donated a stem cell graft to a child with acute lymphoblastic leukemia. The chain carries TRBV5-5 and TRBJ2-2; 8 nucleotides match TRBD1. The CDR3 bases are TGTGCCAGCAGCTTCAGGGGGCCCGGGGAGCTGTTTTTT. The encoded protein is CASSFRGPGELFF.